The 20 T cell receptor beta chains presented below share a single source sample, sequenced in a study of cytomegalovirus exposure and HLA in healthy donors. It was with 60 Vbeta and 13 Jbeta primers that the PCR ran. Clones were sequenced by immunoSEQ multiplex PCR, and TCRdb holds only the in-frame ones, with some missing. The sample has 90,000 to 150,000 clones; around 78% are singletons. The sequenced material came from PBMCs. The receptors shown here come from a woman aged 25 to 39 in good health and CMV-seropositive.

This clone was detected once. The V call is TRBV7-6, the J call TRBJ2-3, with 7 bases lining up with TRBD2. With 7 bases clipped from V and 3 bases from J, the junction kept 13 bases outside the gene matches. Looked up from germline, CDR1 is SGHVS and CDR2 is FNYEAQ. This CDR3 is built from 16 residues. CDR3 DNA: TGTGCCAGCACCTTTCGGGCGGGGGTAAAGACAGATACGCAGTATTTT. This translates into CASTFRAGVKTDTQYF.

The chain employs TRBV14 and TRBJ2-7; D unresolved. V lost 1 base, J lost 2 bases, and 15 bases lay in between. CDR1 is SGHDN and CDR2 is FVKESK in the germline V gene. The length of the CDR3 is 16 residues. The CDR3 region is CASSQGGPFVAYEQYF. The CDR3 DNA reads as TGTGCCAGCAGCCAAGGAGGTCCATTCGTAGCCTACGAGCAGTACTTC.

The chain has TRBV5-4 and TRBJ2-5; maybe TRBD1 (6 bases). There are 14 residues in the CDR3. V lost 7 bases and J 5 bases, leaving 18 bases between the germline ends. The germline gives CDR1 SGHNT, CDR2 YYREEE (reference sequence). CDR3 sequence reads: CASGDTNNRETQYF. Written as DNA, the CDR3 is TGTGCCAGCGGGGACACCAACAATCGGGAGACCCAGTACTTC.

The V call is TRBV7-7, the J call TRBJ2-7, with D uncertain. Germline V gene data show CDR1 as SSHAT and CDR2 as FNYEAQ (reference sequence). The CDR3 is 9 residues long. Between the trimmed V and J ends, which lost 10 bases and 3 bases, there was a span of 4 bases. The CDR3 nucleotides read TGTGCCACCCACTACGAGCAGTACTTC. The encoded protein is CATHYEQYF.

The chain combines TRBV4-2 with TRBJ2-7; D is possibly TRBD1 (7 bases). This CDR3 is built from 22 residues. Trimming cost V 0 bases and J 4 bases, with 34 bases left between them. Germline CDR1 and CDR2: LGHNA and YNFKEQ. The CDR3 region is CASSQEGDRWARGTPLGYEQYF. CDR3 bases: TGTGCCAGCAGCCAAGAAGGGGACAGATGGGCGCGGGGCACACCATTGGGGTACGAGCAGTACTTC.

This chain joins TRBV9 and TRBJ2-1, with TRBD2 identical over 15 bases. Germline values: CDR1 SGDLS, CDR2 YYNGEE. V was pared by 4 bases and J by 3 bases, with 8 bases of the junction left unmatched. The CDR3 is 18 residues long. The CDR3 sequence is CASSKGLAGGLSYNEQFF. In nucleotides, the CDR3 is TGTGCCAGCAGCAAAGGACTAGCGGGGGGGCTCAGCTACAATGAGCAGTTCTTC.

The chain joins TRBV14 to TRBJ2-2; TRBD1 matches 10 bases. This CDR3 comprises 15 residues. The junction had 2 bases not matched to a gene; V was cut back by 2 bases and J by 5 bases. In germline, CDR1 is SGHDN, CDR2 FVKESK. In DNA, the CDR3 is TGTGCCAGCAGCCAATGGACAGGGGGGACCGGGGAGCTGTTTTTT. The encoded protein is CASSQWTGGTGELFF.

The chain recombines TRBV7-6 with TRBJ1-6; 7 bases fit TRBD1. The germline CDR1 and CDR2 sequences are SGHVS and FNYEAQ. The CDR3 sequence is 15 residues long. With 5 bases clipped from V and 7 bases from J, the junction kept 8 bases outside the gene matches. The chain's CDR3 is CASSVNWDRNSPLHF. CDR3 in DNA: TGTGCCAGCAGCGTAAATTGGGACAGAAATTCACCCCTCCACTTT.

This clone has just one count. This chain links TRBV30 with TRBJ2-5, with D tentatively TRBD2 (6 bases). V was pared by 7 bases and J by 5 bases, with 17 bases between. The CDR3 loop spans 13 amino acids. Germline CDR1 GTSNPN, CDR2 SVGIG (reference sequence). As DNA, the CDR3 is TGTGCCTCGAACGGACGGGGGTCGGAGACCCAGTACTTC. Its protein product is CASNGRGSETQYF.

The DNA of the CDR3 is TGTGCCAGCAGCTTATCGACAGGGGGTAATGAAAAACTGTTTTTT. As protein: CASSLSTGGNEKLFF. The rearrangement uses TRBV7-6 and TRBJ1-4, with 9 bases identical to TRBD1. In germline, CDR1 is SGHVS, CDR2 FNYEAQ. The CDR3 runs 15 residues. The V segment lost 2 bases and the J segment 4 bases; nucleotides outside the gene matches: 2.

CDR3 coding DNA: TGTGCCAGCAGTTTAACAGATTTCTACGAGCAGTACTTC. Residues: CASSLTDFYEQYF. The chain recombines TRBV28 with TRBJ2-7; D gene ambiguous. CDR1 is MDHEN and CDR2 is SYDVKM in the germline V gene. Between the trimmed V and J ends, which lost 2 bases and 3 bases, there was a span of 8 bases. The CDR3 runs 13 residues. The entire variable domain, with the rest obtained from reference TRBV28 and TRBJ2-7, is as follows: DVKVTQSSRYLVKRTGEKVFLECVQDMDHENMFWYRQDPGLGLRLIYFSYDVKMKEKGDIPEGYSVSREKKERFSLILESASTNQTSMYLCASSLTDFYEQYFGPGTRLTVT.

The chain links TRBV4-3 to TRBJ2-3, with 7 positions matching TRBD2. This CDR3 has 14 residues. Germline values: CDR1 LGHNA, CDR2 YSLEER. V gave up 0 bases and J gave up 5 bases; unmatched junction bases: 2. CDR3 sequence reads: CASSQDGGGDTQYF. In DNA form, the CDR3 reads TGCGCCAGCAGCCAAGATGGCGGGGGAGATACGCAGTATTTT.

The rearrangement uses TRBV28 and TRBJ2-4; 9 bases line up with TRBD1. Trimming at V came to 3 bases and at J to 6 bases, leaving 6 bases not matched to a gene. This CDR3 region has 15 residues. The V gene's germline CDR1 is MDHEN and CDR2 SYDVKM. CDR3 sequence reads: CASSFGQGRGNIQYF. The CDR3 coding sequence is TGTGCCAGCAGTTTCGGACAGGGGAGGGGAAACATTCAGTACTTC.

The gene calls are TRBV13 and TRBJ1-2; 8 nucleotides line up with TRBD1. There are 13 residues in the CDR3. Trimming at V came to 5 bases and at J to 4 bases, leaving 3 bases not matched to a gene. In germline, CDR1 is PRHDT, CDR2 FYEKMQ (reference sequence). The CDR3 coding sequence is TGTGCCAGCAGCGCGGACAGGGCCTATGGCTACACCTTC. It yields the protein CASSADRAYGYTF. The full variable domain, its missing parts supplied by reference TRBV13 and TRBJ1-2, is AAGVIQSPRHLIKEKRETATLKCYPIPRHDTVYWYQQGPGQDPQFLISFYEKMQSDKGSIPDRFSAQQFSDYHSELNMSSLELGDSALYFCASSADRAYGYTFGSGTRLTVV.

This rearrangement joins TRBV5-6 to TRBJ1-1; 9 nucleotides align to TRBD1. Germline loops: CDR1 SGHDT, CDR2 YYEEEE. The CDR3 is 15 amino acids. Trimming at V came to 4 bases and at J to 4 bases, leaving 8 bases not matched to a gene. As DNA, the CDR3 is TGTGCCAGCAGCACACCGGGACAGGGCTCCACTGAAGCTTTCTTT. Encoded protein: CASSTPGQGSTEAFF.

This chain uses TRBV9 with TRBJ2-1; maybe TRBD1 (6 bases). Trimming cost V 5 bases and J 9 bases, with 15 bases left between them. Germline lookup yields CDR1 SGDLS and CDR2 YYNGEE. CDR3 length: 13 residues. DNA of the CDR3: TGTGCCAGCAGTCCAACACAGGGCACTGAGCAGTTCTTC. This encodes CASSPTQGTEQFF.

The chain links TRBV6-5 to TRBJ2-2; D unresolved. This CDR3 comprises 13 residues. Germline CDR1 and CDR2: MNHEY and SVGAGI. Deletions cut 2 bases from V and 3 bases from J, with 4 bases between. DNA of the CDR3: TGTGCCAGCAGTTACCCCTACACCGGGGAGCTGTTTTTT. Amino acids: CASSYPYTGELFF.

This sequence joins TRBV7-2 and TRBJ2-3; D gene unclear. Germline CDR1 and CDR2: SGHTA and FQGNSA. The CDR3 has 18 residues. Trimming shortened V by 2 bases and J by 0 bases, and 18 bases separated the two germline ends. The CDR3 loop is CASSLRGLSVRSTDTQYF. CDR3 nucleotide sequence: TGTGCCAGCAGCTTACGAGGTCTCAGTGTCAGAAGCACAGATACGCAGTATTTT. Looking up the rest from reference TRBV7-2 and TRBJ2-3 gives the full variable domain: GAGVSQSPSNKVTEKGKDVELRCDPISGHTALYWYRQSLGQGLEFLIYFQGNSAPDKSGLPSDRFSAERTGGSVSTLTIQRTQQEDSAVYLCASSLRGLSVRSTDTQYFGPGTRLTVL.

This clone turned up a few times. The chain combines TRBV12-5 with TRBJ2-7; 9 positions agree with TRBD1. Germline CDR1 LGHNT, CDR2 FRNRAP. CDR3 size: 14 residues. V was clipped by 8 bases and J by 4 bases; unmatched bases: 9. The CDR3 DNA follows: TGTGCTAGTAACTCCGGGACAGGGAGGTACGAGCAGTACTTC. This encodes CASNSGTGRYEQYF.

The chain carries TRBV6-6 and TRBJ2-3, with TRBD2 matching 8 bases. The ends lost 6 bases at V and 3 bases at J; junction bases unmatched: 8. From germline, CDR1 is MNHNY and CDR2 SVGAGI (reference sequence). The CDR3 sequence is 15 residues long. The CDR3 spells CASSLGRGVTDTQYF. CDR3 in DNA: TGTGCCAGCAGCCTAGGGCGGGGGGTAACAGATACGCAGTATTTT.